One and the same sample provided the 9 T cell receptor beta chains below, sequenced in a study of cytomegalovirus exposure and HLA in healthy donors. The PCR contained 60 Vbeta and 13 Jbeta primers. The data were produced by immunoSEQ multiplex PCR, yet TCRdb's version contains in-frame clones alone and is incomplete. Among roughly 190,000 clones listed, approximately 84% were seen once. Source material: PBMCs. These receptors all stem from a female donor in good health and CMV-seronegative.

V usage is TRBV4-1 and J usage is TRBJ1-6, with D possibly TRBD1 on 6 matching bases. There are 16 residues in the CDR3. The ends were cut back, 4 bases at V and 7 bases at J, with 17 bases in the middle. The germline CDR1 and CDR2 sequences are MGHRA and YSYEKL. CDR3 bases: TGCGCCAGCAGCCGCCTTCCGACAGGCCTGAATTCACCCCTCCACTTT. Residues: CASSRLPTGLNSPLHF.

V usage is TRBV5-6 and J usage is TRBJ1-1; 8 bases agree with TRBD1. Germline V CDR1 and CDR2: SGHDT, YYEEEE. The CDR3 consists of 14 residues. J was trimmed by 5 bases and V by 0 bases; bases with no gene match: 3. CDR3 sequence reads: CASSLGQGWTEAFF. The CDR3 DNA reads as TGTGCCAGCAGCTTGGGACAGGGGTGGACTGAAGCTTTCTTT.

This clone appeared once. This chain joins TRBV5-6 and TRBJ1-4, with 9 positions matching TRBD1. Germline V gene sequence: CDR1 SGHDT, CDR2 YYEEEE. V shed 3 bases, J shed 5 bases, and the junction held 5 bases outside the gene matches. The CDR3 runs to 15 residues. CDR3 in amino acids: CASSSLGTGNEKLFF. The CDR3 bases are TGTGCCAGCAGCTCCCTCGGGACAGGGAATGAAAAACTGTTTTTT.

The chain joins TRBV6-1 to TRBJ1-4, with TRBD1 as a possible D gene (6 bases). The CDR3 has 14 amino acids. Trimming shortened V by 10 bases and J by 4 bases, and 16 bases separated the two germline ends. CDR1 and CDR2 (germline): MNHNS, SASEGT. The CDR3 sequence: CATRAGVYNEKLFF. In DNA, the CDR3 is TGTGCCACCCGGGCAGGGGTTTATAATGAAAAACTGTTTTTT.

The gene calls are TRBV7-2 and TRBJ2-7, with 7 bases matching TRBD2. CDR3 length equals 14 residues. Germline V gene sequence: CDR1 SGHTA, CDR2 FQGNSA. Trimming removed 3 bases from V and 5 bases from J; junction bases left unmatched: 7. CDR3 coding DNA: TGTGCCAGCAGCTTGGGAGGGCAGATTCACGAGCAGTACTTC. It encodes CASSLGGQIHEQYF.

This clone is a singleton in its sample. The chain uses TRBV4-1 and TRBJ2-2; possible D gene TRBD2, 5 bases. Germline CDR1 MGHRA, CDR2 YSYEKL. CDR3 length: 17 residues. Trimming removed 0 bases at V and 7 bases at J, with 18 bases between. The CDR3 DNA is TGCGCCAGCAGCCAAGAATCGCACGGGATCGCGGGCGGGGAGCTGTTTTTT. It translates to CASSQESHGIAGGELFF.

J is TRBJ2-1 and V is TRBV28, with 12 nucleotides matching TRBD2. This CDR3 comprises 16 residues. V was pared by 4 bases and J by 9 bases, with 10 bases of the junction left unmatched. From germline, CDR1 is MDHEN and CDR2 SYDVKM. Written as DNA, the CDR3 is TGTGCCAGCAGTTCTGCTAGCGGGAGGGCCTGGAGTGAGCAGTTCTTC. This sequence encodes CASSSASGRAWSEQFF. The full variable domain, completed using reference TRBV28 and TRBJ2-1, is DVKVTQSSRYLVKRTGEKVFLECVQDMDHENMFWYRQDPGLGLRLIYFSYDVKMKEKGDIPEGYSVSREKKERFSLILESASTNQTSMYLCASSSASGRAWSEQFFGPGTRLTVL.

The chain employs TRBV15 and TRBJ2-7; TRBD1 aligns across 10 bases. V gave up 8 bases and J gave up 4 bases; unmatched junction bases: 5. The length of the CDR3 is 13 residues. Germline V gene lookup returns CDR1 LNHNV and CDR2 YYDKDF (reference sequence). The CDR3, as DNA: TGTGCCACCGGCGGGACAGGGGTTTACGAGCAGTACTTC. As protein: CATGGTGVYEQYF. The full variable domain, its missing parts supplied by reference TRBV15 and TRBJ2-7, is DAMVIQNPRYQVTQFGKPVTLSCSQTLNHNVMYWYQQKSSQAPKLLFHYYDKDFNNEADTPDNFQSRRPNTSFCFLDIRSPGLGDTAMYLCATGGTGVYEQYFGPGTRLTVT.

As DNA, the CDR3 is TGTGCCAGCAGTTACTCGAAGGGGTTTATCGGAGGCTACACCTTC. Amino acid sequence: CASSYSKGFIGGYTF. The rearrangement joins TRBV6-5 to TRBJ1-2; the D gene is possibly TRBD1 (5 bases). The germline CDR1 and CDR2 sequences are MNHEY and SVGAGI. V lost 0 bases and J lost 8, with 16 bases in between. The length of the CDR3 is 15 residues.